A single sample is the source of the 6 T cell receptor beta chains below, sequenced in a study of cytomegalovirus exposure and HLA in healthy donors. The study ran its PCR with 60 Vbeta and 13 Jbeta primers. Measured with immunoSEQ multiplex PCR; TCRdb has only the in-frame clones, and not every one. Reported are under 65,000 clones; the ten largest clones contain 12%. Sequencing used PBMCs. Receptor source: a woman in her thirties in good health and CMV-seropositive.

The chain carries TRBV5-4 and TRBJ2-3; D ambiguous. This CDR3 region has 13 residues. CDR1 SGHNT and CDR2 YYREEE come from the germline V gene (reference sequence). V was shortened by 0 bases and J by 5 bases, with 7 bases between the two germline ends. The CDR3 loop reads CASSLDSGDTQYF. CDR3 in DNA: TGTGCCAGCAGCTTGGATTCCGGAGATACGCAGTATTTT.

The rearrangement links TRBV7-9 to TRBJ2-2; D is unresolved. The CDR3 runs 14 residues. Trimming shortened V by 2 bases and J by 4 bases, and 8 bases separated the two germline ends. Germline V gene data show CDR1 as SEHNR and CDR2 as FQNEAQ (reference sequence). Here the CDR3 reads CASSLRSITGELFF. DNA for the CDR3: TGTGCCAGCAGCTTAAGAAGCATCACCGGGGAGCTGTTTTTT.

The rearrangement joins TRBV6-1 to TRBJ2-5; TRBD1 is a possible D gene (5 bases). Germline lookup yields CDR1 MNHNS and CDR2 SASEGT. The V end was cut by 3 bases, the J end by 4 bases, with 12 bases between. This CDR3 region has 14 residues. This CDR3 is CASSEGAGLETQYF. The CDR3 DNA reads TGTGCCAGCAGTGAGGGTGCAGGGTTAGAGACCCAGTACTTC.

The chain couples TRBV6-5 to TRBJ2-7, with TRBD2 matching over 12 bases. The length of the CDR3 is 15 residues. Germline CDR1 is MNHEY and CDR2 is SVGAGI. V gave up 5 bases and J gave up 0 bases; unmatched junction bases: 2. The CDR3 is CASSRTSGASYEQYF. The CDR3 DNA reads TGTGCCAGCAGTCGGACTAGCGGGGCCTCCTACGAGCAGTACTTC.

The V and J genes are TRBV7-8 and TRBJ1-2; D unclear. Trimming cost V 2 bases and J 4 bases, with 14 bases left between them. This CDR3 has 15 residues. Germline assignment: CDR1 SGHVS and CDR2 FQNEAQ. CDR3 nucleotide sequence: TGTGCCAGCAGCTTACCAACCCGGGGTGGCTATGGCTACACCTTC. It yields the protein CASSLPTRGGYGYTF.

V is TRBV12-5 and J is TRBJ1-5, with D perhaps TRBD1 (5 bases). The CDR3 is 14 amino acids. Trimming stripped 0 bases from V and 2 bases from J, with 5 bases between. Germline CDR1 is LGHNT and CDR2 is FRNRAP. In DNA, the CDR3 is TGTGCTAGTGGTTTGGTACAGGGCAATCAGCCCCAGCATTTT. This sequence encodes CASGLVQGNQPQHF. Based on the CDR3 plus reference TRBV12-5 and TRBJ1-5, the full variable domain is DARVTQTPRHKVTEMGQEVTMRCQPILGHNTVFWYRQTMMQGLELLAYFRNRAPLDDSGMPKDRFSAEMPDATLATLKIQPSEPRDSAVYFCASGLVQGNQPQHFGDGTRLSIL.